This TCR beta chain was obtained from a study of early stage breast cancer tumors (TCRdb year 2017). In terms of the full investigation: Of the roughly 15 invasive breast tumors, eleven to twelve were found to be estrogen receptor-positive, progesterone receptor-positive and HER2-negative. Of the roughly 12 ER+/PR+/HER2- tumors, eight were classified as invasive ductal carcinomas and four as invasive lobular carcinomas. The average read coverage per sample was around 9.1-fold. A total of some 2.6 million templates, representing about 1.1 million unique clonotypes, were detected across all samples. The full study reports these points: Enriched TCRB sequences shared across patients were found to be mostly commonly generated sequences that were unlikely to play an important role in the tumor microenvironment. Repertoires from blood and normal breast were more alike than repertoires from blood and tumor, and in about 85% of the 16 patients, comparing each tissue with blood separated tumor from normal. Compared with adjacent normal breast tissue, tumors had higher clonality and about 2.5-fold greater T cell density. Chain pairing and functional markers such as CD4, CD8 and FOXP3 were not captured by bulk genomic DNA sequencing of unsorted cells. Because the cohort was small, analysis by tumor subtype was not possible.

Its CDR3 holds 14 amino acids, cysteine through phenylalanine. Just CDR3 DNA is preserved here, 42 bases in frame from base 1. CDR1 and CDR2 (MNHEY, SVGAGI) derive from the germline V gene. A distance of 18 bases separates the germline ends of V and J, which lose 7 bases and 8 bases respectively. On this clone: Which antigen it targets is not known. There are no base qualities to consult, and no much larger clone falls within one base.

Each sample was amplified in two independent genomic DNA replicates, using 0.4 to 0.6 ug for blood and around 1.5 ug for tumor or normal breast. Following the manufacturer's instructions, the ImmunoSeq Intro kit was used to carry out TCRB sequencing on genomic DNA. The multiplex PCR ran for around 30 cycles using proprietary primers and spike-in control sequences for absolute quantification. Single-end 150-bp reads were used to sequence an 87-bp fragment spanning the CDR3 and the flanking V and J genes. Each lane of an Illumina MiSeq running version 3.0 chemistry carried seven multiplexed samples, with two replicates apiece. The paper's data handling went like this. The vendor's proprietary pipeline processed the raw data and merged both replicates into a single result for each sample. Productive rearrangements sharing the V-gene family, CDR3 amino acid sequence and J-gene segment were defined as clonotypes. Clonality was computed as 1 minus the normalized Shannon entropy (Pielou evenness) of TCRB abundances. To estimate T cell density, the total number of templates was divided by the number of input cells, which was inferred from the amount of DNA input. Recon with default parameters was used to estimate total repertoire diversity and clonality. Clonotypes with over 0.1% abundance in tumor and at least 32-fold higher abundance in tumor than in normal breast were defined as tumor-enriched. TCRdb provides this immuneACCESS table in a form limited to in-frame rearrangements. Some clones are lacking; in checked studies, under half of them reflect an unresolved V gene, and why the rest are absent is not known. The V and J calls and the clone size are those of that table, but D and trimming were determined from the DNA. The sample contains approximately 31,000 clones, 70% to 75% of them found a single time. The leading ten clones occupy about 9.4% of the sample.

About 19-55 mg of tumor tissue was diced, and more than 2.5 ug of DNA was typically obtained. The study profiled bulk TCR beta-chain repertoires in matched peripheral blood, tumor and adjacent normal breast tissue taken from approximately 15 patients with early-stage breast cancer. Following resection, visually identified tumor tissue was excised and transferred into prechilled RNAlater. Tumor tissue (about 17-55 mg) was diced and homogenized in RLTplus buffer with beta-mercaptoethanol and antifoaming agent using a TissueLyser II. The Qiagen AllPrep DNA/RNA Mini kit was used for genomic DNA extraction.

The receptor was isolated from a person in their thirties with breast cancer. The rearrangement combines TRBV6-5 with TRBJ2-1, with the D gene too uncertain to name. The specimen sequenced was breast tumor tissue. The DNA reads as follows: TGTGCCAGCACCAGAGGCTCGGGTAGGGATGAGCAGTTCTTC. This translates into CASTRGSGRDEQFF.